The source of this T cell receptor (beta chain) is a study of human T cells and chemical hapten exposure. The study, taken as a whole, reports: Relative to control repertoires, expanded TCRs gave rise to significantly more large CDR3 similarity clusters.

The authors' processing: Ranging from roughly 23,224 to 750,000, TCR counts per sample had a median value of around 94,000. TCRdb analysed the RACE reads with MiXCR anew, one entry per CDR3 protein. The V and J calls and clone size are TCRdb's, not the authors'. The table has 350,000 to 400,000 distinct CDR3 sequences, approximately 5.1% seen once. Time point here: pre-sensitization, week 0. Treatment described: therapeutic diphenylcyclopropenone sensitization with weekly scalp DPC. Germline V CDR1 and CDR2: SGHTA, FQGNSA. This CDR3 spans 15 amino acids. The trim removed 6 bases at V and 9 bases at J, leaving 9 bases unmatched. This clonotype came up many times. As yet, its antigen is unknown.

The sequence came from a woman aged 50 to 65 with alopecia areata. Some clones in this sample may be carry-over from other donors' samples. The V gene is TRBV7-2, the J gene TRBJ2-4; 12 nucleotides line up with TRBD2. The sequenced sample was whole blood, obtained in connection with sensitization to the hapten diphenylcyclopropenone (DPC). CDR3 nucleotide sequence: TGTGCCAGCAGGTCTAGCGGGAGGGCCTCGGGCATTCAGTACTTC. Translated: CASRSSGRASGIQYF.